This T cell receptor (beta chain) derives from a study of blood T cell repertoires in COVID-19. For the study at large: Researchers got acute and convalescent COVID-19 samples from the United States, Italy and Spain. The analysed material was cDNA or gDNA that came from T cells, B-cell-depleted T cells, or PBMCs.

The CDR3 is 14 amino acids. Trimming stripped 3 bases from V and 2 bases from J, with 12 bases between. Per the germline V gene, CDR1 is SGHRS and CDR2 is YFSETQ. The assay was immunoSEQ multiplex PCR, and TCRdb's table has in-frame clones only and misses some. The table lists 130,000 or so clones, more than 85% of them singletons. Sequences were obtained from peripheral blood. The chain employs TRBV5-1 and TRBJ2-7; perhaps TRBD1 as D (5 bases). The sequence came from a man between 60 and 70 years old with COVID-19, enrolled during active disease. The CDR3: CASSYQDSTYEQYF. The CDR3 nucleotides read TGCGCCAGCAGCTACCAAGACAGTACCTACGAGCAGTACTTC.